What follows are 27 T cell receptor beta chains derived from one specimen sequenced in a study of T cell repertoires in cytomegalovirus infection. Antigens of these TCRs are unknown. TCRdb passed the reads through MiXCR, listing each CDR3 protein once. The sample holds just over 450,000 distinct CDR3 sequences, about two fifths seen once. This specimen consisted of cultured PBMCs, obtained from culture after CMV antigen stimulation. The receptors were sampled from a human donor in good health (CMV status not recorded). Some clones in this sample may be carry-over from other donors' samples.

This chain uses TRBV5-4 with TRBJ2-2; the match to TRBD2 covers 7 bases. From germline, CDR1 is SGHNT and CDR2 YYREEE (reference sequence). V shed 4 bases and J 1 base; nucleotides not matched to a gene: 7. The CDR3 covers 16 residues. The CDR3 is CASSPRLAENTGELFF. The CDR3 DNA sequence: TGTGCCAGCAGCCCGCGGCTAGCGGAGAACACCGGGGAGCTGTTTTTT.

This rearrangement joins TRBV6-2 or TRBV6-3 to TRBJ2-5, with D possibly being TRBD1 or TRBD2 (6 bases each). V lost 0 bases and J 4 bases, leaving 12 bases between the germline ends. Germline V CDR1 and CDR2: MNHEY, SVGEGT. This CDR3 region has 15 residues. CDR3 in DNA: TGTGCCAGCAGTTACTCGCTCGGGGGCGCAGAGACCCAGTACTTC. This gives the protein CASSYSLGGAETQYF.

This rearrangement joins TRBV7-2 to TRBJ1-6; D remains unclear. V gave up 5 bases and J gave up 9 bases, with 11 bases separating them. The CDR3 is made up of 13 amino acids. Germline V gene lookup returns CDR1 SGHTA and CDR2 FQGNSA. The CDR3 DNA follows: TGTGCCAGCAGCATACGGACTTCTTCACCCCTCCACTTT. It yields the protein CASSIRTSSPLHF.

The V and J genes are TRBV20-1 and TRBJ2-3; the match to TRBD2 covers 10 bases. The CDR3 length is 14 residues. The V gene's germline CDR1 is DFQATT and CDR2 SNEGSKA (reference sequence). The V segment lost 6 bases and the J segment 2 bases; nucleotides outside the gene matches: 5. DNA for the CDR3: TGCAGTGCCGCTAGCGGGGGTGCCACAGATACGCAGTATTTT. Residues: CSAASGGATDTQYF.

This rearrangement joins TRBV19 to TRBJ1-1; the D gene is possibly TRBD1 (5 bases). Trimming stripped 3 bases from V and 5 bases from J, with 13 bases between. This CDR3 spans 14 amino acids. The germline CDR1 and CDR2 sequences are LNHDA and SQIVND (reference sequence). CDR3 in DNA: TGTGCCAGTAGTATCGGTGGGGGAACGACTGAAGCTTTCTTT. Protein sequence: CASSIGGGTTEAFF.

The chain couples TRBV12-3 or TRBV12-4 to TRBJ2-7; D call uncertain. CDR3 length equals 14 residues. Trimming pared 2 bases from V and 2 bases from J, leaving 10 bases between. CDR3 nucleotide sequence: TGTGCCAGCAGTTTAACGAATAGAACCTACGAGCAGTACTTC. It yields the protein CASSLTNRTYEQYF.

Many counts were recorded for this clonotype. This rearrangement joins TRBV10-1 to TRBJ2-2; 9 bases match TRBD1. The V and J ends lost 10 bases and 1 base, in that order; junction bases with no gene match: 7. The CDR3 is made up of 15 amino acids. CDR1 is WNHNN, CDR2 SYGVQD, per germline (reference sequence). The CDR3: CAKLTTGGNTGELFF. In DNA form, the CDR3 reads TGCGCCAAACTGACGACAGGGGGGAACACCGGGGAGCTGTTTTTT.

The genes are TRBV12-3 or TRBV12-4 and TRBJ2-5; tentatively, D is TRBD1 (6 bases). The germline V and J ends were trimmed by 6 bases and 4 bases, with 15 bases remaining between them. The CDR3 consists of 14 residues. CDR3 residues: CASSPTWGPETQYF. CDR3 in DNA: TGTGCCAGCAGCCCAACGTGGGGGCCAGAGACCCAGTACTTC.

This chain joins TRBV4-1 and TRBJ2-7; possibly TRBD1 for D (5 bases). Trimming shortened V by 4 bases and J by 9 bases, and 19 bases separated the two germline ends. Per the germline V gene, CDR1 is MGHRA and CDR2 is YSYEKL. This CDR3 has 14 residues. The CDR3 nucleotides are TGCGCCAGCAGCCCCGTGGGGCAGCTACGATGGCAGTACTTC. Its translation is CASSPVGQLRWQYF.

The chain carries TRBV11-3 and TRBJ2-5; D unclear. Germline-derived CDR1 and CDR2 are SGHNT and YENEEA. The CDR3 length is 15 residues. The V gene lost 5 bases and the J gene lost 4 bases, with 17 bases spanning the gap. The CDR3 nucleotides are TGTGCCAGCAGCCCCGGATTAGACCGATTAGAGACCCAGTACTTC. It encodes CASSPGLDRLETQYF.

The chain couples TRBV19 to TRBJ1-1; D is possibly TRBD1 (5 bases). The CDR3 runs to 13 residues. The V and J ends lost 3 bases and 1 base respectively, with 6 bases between them. Germline V CDR1 and CDR2: LNHDA, SQIVND (reference sequence). The CDR3 sequence: CASSMGRNTEAFF. The DNA for the CDR3 is TGTGCCAGTAGTATGGGGCGGAACACTGAAGCTTTCTTT.

CDR3 DNA sequence: TGTGCCAGCCGGAAAGGAGTGACAGATACGCAGTATTTT. It encodes CASRKGVTDTQYF. The gene calls are TRBV19 and TRBJ2-3; D is unclear. Germline CDR1 reads LNHDA; CDR2 reads SQIVND (reference sequence). The CDR3 totals 13 residues. Trimming took off 9 bases at V and 3 bases at J, with 13 bases between the two ends. Full variable domain (missing parts from reference TRBV19 and TRBJ2-3): DGGITQSPKYLFRKEGQNVTLSCEQNLNHDAMYWYRQDPGQGLRLIYYSQIVNDFQKGDIAEGYSVSREKKESFPLTVTSAQKNPTAFYLCASRKGVTDTQYFGPGTRLTVL.

The V call is TRBV7-2, the J call TRBJ1-4; D remains ambiguous. The V gene's germline CDR1 is SGHTA and CDR2 FQGNSA. This CDR3 has 13 residues. The V gene lost 7 bases and the J gene lost 0 bases, with 6 bases spanning the gap. The CDR3 DNA reads as TGTGCCAGCAAGGCGTCAACTAATGAAAAACTGTTTTTT. As protein: CASKASTNEKLFF.

The chain employs TRBV6-2 or TRBV6-3 and TRBJ2-7; 8 bases map to TRBD1. CDR3 size: 16 residues. Trimming took 2 bases from V and 1 from J; bases not matched to a gene: 7. Germline V gene lookup returns CDR1 MNHEY and CDR2 SVGEGT. The CDR3 reads CASSYGTGHASYEQYF. The CDR3 coding sequence is TGTGCCAGCAGTTACGGGACAGGCCATGCGTCCTACGAGCAGTACTTC.

The V gene is TRBV5-5, the J gene TRBJ2-3, with 8 bases identical to TRBD2. The V gene end was trimmed by 0 bases and the J gene end by 4 bases; junction bases not matched to a gene: 7. CDR1 and CDR2 (germline): SGHKS, YYEKEE (reference sequence). This CDR3 comprises 16 residues. The CDR3, as DNA: TGTGCCAGCAGCTTGGGTGGGCTAGCGGGCGCAGATACGCAGTATTTT. It encodes CASSLGGLAGADTQYF.

The chain carries TRBV7-2 and TRBJ1-6; TRBD1 matches 7 bases. Germline CDR1 and CDR2: SGHTA and FQGNSA. Trimming removed 2 bases from V and 8 bases from J; junction bases left unmatched: 6. The CDR3 loop spans 15 amino acids. The CDR3 coding sequence is TGTGCCAGCAGCTTAACCGACAGGGTTCATTCACCCCTCCACTTT. Amino acids: CASSLTDRVHSPLHF.

This clonotype occurred many times. J is TRBJ1-1 and V is TRBV7-2, with D maybe TRBD1 (5 bases). The germline V and J ends were trimmed by 3 bases and 0 bases, with 8 bases remaining between them. Germline V gene sequence: CDR1 SGHTA, CDR2 FQGNSA. This CDR3 region has 14 residues. The CDR3 region has the DNA TGTGCCAGCAGCTTCCGGGACCTGAACACTGAAGCTTTCTTT. This sequence encodes CASSFRDLNTEAFF.

The chain employs TRBV12-3 or TRBV12-4 and TRBJ2-6, with 7 positions matching TRBD1. V shed 2 bases and J 4 bases; nucleotides not matched to a gene: 5. CDR3 length equals 16 residues. In DNA, the CDR3 is TGTGCCAGCAGTTTAAGTGAGGGGGCAGGGGCCAACGTCCTGACTTTC. This encodes CASSLSEGAGANVLTF.

The V call is TRBV19, the J call TRBJ1-2, with D tentatively TRBD1 (5 bases). The CDR3 loop spans 17 amino acids. Germline-derived CDR1 and CDR2 are LNHDA and SQIVND (reference sequence). Trimming took off 7 bases at V and 2 bases at J, with 23 bases between the two ends. CDR3 protein: CASTSYGGPKKNYGYTF. DNA of the CDR3: TGTGCCAGTACCTCGTATGGGGGACCCAAAAAGAACTATGGCTACACCTTC.

At least ten counts were recorded for this clonotype. The chain is built from TRBV7-2 and TRBJ1-2; 7 nucleotides agree with TRBD1. The CDR3 totals 17 residues. V shed 5 bases and J 4 bases; nucleotides not matched to a gene: 16. Germline V gene sequence: CDR1 SGHTA, CDR2 FQGNSA. Written as DNA, the CDR3 is TGTGCCAGCAGCCCACGACAGGGTAGTGGTCTTAGCTATGGCTACACCTTC. Protein sequence: CASSPRQGSGLSYGYTF.

This clonotype was seen only a few times. The V gene is TRBV20-1, the J gene TRBJ2-1; D might be TRBD2 (6 bases). CDR1 is DFQATT and CDR2 is SNEGSKA in the germline V gene (reference sequence). This CDR3 region has 11 residues. Trimming took 3 bases from V and 10 from J, leaving 10 bases between them. In DNA, the CDR3 is TGCAGTGCTAGGGAGGGGTTGGAGCAGTTCTTC. Its translation: CSAREGLEQFF.

This clonotype occurred many times. This chain connects TRBV7-6 to TRBJ2-5; 10 bases agree with TRBD1. The CDR3 has 15 amino acids. Germline V gene sequence: CDR1 SGHVS, CDR2 FNYEAQ. V shed 3 bases and J 5 bases; nucleotides not matched to a gene: 6. CDR3 sequence (DNA): TGTGCCAGCAGCTTTGGGACAGGGGTACGCGAGACCCAGTACTTC. Protein product: CASSFGTGVRETQYF. Using reference TRBV7-6 and TRBJ2-5 for the parts outside the CDR3, the full variable domain is GAGVSQSPRYKVTKRGQDVALRCDPISGHVSLYWYRQALGQGPEFLTYFNYEAQQDKSGLPNDRFSAERPEGSISTLTIQRTEQRDSAMYRCASSFGTGVRETQYFGPGTRLLVL.

The chain is built from TRBV7-6 and TRBJ2-1; D is tentatively TRBD1 or TRBD2 (5 bases each). Trimming took off 1 base at V and 6 bases at J, with 13 bases between the two ends. The CDR3 is 15 residues long. The germline V gene encodes CDR1 SGHVS and CDR2 FNYEAQ. The CDR3 DNA is TGTGCCAGCAGCTTAGGTAGTACGGGGCCCAATGAGCAGTTCTTC. This translates into CASSLGSTGPNEQFF.

This clonotype has a single count. J is TRBJ2-5 and V is TRBV20-1; TRBD2 is a possible D gene (5 bases). CDR1 and CDR2 from the germline V gene are DFQATT and SNEGSKA (reference sequence). V was trimmed by 0 bases and J by 5 bases, leaving 10 bases between them. The CDR3 is 13 amino acids. The CDR3 DNA reads as TGCAGTGCTAGAGATGAGGGCGGGGAGACCCAGTACTTC. The encoded protein is CSARDEGGETQYF.

The chain couples TRBV7-4 to TRBJ2-2, with 12 bases aligning to TRBD2. The junction had 3 bases not matched to a gene; V was cut back by 3 bases and J by 4 bases. There are 16 residues in the CDR3. The germline CDR1 and CDR2 sequences are SGHVT and SQSDAQ. The CDR3 loop is CASSLGLAGPTGELFF. CDR3 bases: TGTGCCAGCAGCTTGGGACTAGCGGGTCCCACCGGGGAGCTGTTTTTT.

In its sample, this clonotype was seen a few times. V and J are TRBV12-3 or TRBV12-4 and TRBJ1-2, with D maybe TRBD1 (6 bases). The CDR3 spans 14 residues. V was clipped by 6 bases and J by 8 bases, with 19 bases between them. CDR3 DNA: TGTGCCAGCAGACCCCGTGGGGGGGCGAAAGGCTACACCTTC. Protein sequence: CASRPRGGAKGYTF.

This clonotype was seen repeatedly, ten times or more. The rearrangement joins TRBV7-2 to TRBJ2-1; D is tentatively TRBD1 or TRBD2 (6 bases each). This CDR3 comprises 14 residues. Germline loops: CDR1 SGHTA, CDR2 FQGNSA. Trimming took off 5 bases at V and 8 bases at J, with 16 bases between the two ends. DNA of the CDR3: TGTGCCAGCAGCCCAGGAGGGGGTTTCGATGAGCAGTTCTTC. Translation gives CASSPGGGFDEQFF.